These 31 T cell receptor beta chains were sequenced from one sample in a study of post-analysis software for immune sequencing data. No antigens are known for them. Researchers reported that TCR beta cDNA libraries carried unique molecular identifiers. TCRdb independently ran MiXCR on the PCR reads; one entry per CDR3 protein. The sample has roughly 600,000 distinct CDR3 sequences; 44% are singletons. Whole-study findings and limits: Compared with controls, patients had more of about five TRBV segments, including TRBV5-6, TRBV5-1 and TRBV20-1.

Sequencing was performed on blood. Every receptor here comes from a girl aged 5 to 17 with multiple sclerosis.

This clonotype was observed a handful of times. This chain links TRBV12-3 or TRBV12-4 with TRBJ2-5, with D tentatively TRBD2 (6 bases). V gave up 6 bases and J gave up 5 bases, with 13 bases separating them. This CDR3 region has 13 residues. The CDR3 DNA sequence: TGTGCCAGCAGGCGGGGATCCGGGGAGACCCAGTACTTC. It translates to CASRRGSGETQYF.

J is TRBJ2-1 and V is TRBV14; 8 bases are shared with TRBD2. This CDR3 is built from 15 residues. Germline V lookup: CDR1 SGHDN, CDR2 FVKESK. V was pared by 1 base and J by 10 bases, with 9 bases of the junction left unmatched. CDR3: CASSQGSAGVREQFF. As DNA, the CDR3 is TGTGCCAGCAGCCAAGGGTCAGCGGGGGTGCGGGAGCAGTTCTTC.

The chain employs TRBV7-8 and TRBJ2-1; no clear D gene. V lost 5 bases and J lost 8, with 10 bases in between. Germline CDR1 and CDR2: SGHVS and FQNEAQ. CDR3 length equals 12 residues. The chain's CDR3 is CASSPGGDEQFF. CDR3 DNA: TGTGCCAGCAGCCCCGGTGGCGATGAGCAGTTCTTC.

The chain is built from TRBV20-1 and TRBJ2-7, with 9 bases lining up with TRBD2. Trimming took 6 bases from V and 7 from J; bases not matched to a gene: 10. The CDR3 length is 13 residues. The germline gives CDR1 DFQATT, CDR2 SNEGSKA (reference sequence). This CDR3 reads CSAGAGGGEEQYF. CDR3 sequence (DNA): TGCAGTGCCGGAGCGGGGGGAGGTGAGGAGCAGTACTTC.

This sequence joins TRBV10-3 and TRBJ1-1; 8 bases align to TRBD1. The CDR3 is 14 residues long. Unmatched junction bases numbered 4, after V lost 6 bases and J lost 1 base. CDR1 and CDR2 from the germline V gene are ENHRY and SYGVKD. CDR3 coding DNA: TGTGCCATCAGGGCCGACAGGGGGAACACTGAAGCTTTCTTT. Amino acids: CAIRADRGNTEAFF.

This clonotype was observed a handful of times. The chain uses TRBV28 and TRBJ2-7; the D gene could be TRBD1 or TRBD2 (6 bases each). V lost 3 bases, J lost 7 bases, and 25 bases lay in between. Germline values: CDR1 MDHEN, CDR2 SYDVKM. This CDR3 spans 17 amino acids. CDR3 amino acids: CASSLGRRETLRGEQYF. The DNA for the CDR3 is TGTGCCAGCAGTTTGGGGCGGCGGGAAACCTTGAGGGGGGAGCAGTACTTC.

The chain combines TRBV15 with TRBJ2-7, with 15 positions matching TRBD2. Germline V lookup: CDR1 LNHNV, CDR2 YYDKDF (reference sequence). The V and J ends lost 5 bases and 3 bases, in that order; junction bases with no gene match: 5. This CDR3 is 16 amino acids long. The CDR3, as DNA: TGTGCCACCAGCCGGTTGGGACTAGCGGGGGGCTACGAGCAGTACTTC. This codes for CATSRLGLAGGYEQYF.

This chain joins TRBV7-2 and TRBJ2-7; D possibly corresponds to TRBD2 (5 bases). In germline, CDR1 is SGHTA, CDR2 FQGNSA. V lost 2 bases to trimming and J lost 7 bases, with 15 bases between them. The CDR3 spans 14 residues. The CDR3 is CASSLKGVNVEQYF. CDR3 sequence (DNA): TGTGCCAGCAGCTTAAAGGGAGTCAATGTGGAGCAGTACTTC. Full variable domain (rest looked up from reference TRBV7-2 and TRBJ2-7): GAGVSQSPSNKVTEKGKDVELRCDPISGHTALYWYRQSLGQGLEFLIYFQGNSAPDKSGLPSDRFSAERTGGSVSTLTIQRTQQEDSAVYLCASSLKGVNVEQYFGPGTRLTVT.

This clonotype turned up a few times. CDR3 nucleotides: TGTGCCAGCAGCTACCCGTTTTCGGAGAAAGAGACCCAGTACTTC. Translation: CASSYPFSEKETQYF. The chain links TRBV5-6 to TRBJ2-5, with D hard to call. The CDR3 has 15 amino acids. V shed 3 bases and J shed 3 bases, with 15 bases lying between them. Germline loops: CDR1 SGHDT, CDR2 YYEEEE.

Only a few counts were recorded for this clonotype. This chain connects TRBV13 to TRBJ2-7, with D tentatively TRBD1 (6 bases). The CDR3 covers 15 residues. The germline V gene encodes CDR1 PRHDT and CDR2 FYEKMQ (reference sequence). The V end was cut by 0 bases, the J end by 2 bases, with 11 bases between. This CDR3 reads CASSLGAGDAYEQYF. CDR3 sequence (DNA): TGTGCCAGCAGCTTAGGGGCAGGGGATGCCTACGAGCAGTACTTC.

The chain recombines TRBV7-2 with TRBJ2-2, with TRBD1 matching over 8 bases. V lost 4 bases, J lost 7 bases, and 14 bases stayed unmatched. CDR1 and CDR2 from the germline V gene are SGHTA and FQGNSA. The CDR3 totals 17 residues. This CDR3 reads CASSSQTGALFIGELFF. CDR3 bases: TGTGCCAGCAGCTCCCAGACAGGGGCCTTGTTTATCGGGGAGCTGTTTTTT.

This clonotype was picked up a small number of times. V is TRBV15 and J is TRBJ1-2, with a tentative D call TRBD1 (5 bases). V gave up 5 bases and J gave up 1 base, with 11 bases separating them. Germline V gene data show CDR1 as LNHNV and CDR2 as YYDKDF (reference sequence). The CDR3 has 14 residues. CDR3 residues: CATSGVGGNYGYTF. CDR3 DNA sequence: TGTGCCACCAGCGGGGTTGGGGGTAACTATGGCTACACCTTC.

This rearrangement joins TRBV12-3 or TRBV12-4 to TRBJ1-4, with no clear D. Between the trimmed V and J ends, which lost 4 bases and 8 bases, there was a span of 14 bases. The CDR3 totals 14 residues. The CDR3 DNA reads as TGTGCCAGCAGTTCCGCCCCTCTGGAGGAAAAACTGTTTTTT. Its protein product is CASSSAPLEEKLFF.

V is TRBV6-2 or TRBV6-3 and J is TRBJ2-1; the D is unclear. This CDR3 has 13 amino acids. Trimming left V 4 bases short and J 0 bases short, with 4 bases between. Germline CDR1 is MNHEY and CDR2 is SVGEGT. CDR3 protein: CASSSVSYNEQFF. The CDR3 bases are TGTGCCAGCAGTTCCGTCTCCTACAATGAGCAGTTCTTC.

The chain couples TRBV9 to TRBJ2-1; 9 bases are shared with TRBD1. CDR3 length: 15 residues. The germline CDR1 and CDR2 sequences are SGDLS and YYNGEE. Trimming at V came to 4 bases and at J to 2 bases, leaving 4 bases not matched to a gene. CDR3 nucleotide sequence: TGTGCCAGCAGCTTCGGGACAGGGACCTACAATGAGCAGTTCTTC. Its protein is CASSFGTGTYNEQFF.

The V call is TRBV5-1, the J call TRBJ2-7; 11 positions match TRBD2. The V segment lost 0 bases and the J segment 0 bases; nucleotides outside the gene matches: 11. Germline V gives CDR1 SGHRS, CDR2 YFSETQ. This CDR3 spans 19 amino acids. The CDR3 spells CASSLGGTSGIIYSYEQYF. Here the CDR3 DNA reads TGCGCCAGCAGCTTGGGGGGGACTAGCGGAATAATTTACTCCTACGAGCAGTACTTC.

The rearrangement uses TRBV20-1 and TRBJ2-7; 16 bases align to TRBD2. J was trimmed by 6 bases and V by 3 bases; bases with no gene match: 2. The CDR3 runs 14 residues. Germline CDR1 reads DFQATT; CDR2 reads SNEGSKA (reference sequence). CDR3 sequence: CSARGLAGGSEQYF. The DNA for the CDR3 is TGCAGTGCTAGGGGACTAGCGGGAGGGTCCGAGCAGTACTTC.

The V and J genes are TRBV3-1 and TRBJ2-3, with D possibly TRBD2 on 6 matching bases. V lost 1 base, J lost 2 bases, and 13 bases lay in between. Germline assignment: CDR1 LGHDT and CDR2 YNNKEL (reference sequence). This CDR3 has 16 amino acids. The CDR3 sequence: CASSQVLAGNTDTQYF. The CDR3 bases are TGTGCCAGCAGCCAAGTTCTGGCGGGGAACACAGATACGCAGTATTTT.

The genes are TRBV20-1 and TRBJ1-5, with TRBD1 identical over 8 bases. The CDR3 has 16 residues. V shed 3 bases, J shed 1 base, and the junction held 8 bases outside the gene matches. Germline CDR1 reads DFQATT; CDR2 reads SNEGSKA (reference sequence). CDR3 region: CSASVGQGVSNQPQHF. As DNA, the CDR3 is TGCAGTGCTAGCGTAGGACAGGGAGTGAGCAATCAGCCCCAGCATTTT.

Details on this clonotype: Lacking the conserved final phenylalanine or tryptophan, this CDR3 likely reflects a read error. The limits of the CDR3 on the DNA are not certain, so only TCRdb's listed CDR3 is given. CDR3 region: CASSHGLRLAKDIQYC. This rearrangement joins TRBV21-1 to TRBJ2-4. TRBV21-1 is shown as a pseudogene. The CDR3 comprises 16 residues, both ends counted.

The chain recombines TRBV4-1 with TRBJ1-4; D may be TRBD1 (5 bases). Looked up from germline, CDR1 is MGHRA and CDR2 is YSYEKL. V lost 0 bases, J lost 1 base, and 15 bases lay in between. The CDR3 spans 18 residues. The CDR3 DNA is TGCGCCAGCAGCCAAGATTTTGGGCAGGGCGGAACTAATGAAAAACTGTTTTTT. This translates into CASSQDFGQGGTNEKLFF.

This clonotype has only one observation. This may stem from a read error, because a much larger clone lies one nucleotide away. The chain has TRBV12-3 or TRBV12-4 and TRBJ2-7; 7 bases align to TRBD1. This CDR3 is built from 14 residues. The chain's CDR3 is CASSSAGGPYERYF. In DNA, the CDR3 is TGTGCCAGCAGTTCAGCAGGGGGACCCTACGAGCGGTACTTC.

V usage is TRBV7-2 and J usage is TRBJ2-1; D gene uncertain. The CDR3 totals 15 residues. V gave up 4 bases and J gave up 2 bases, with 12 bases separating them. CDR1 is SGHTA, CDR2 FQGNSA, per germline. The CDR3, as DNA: TGTGCCAGCAGCTCCTCGGTTAGGGCCTACAATGAGCAGTTCTTC. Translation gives CASSSSVRAYNEQFF.

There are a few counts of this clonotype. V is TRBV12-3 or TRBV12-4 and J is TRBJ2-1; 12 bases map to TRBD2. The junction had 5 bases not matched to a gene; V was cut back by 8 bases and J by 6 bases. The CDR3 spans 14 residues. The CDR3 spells CASLTSGRGNEQFF. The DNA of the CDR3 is TGTGCCAGCCTGACTAGCGGGAGAGGCAATGAGCAGTTCTTC.

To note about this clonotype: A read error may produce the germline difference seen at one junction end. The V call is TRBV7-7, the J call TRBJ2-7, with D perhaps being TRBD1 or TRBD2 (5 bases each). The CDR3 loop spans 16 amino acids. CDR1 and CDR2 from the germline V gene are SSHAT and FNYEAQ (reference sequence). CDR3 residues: CASSLGEGSGPYEQYF. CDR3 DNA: TGTGCTAGCAGCTTGGGGGAAGGATCTGGACCCTACGAGCAGTACTTC.

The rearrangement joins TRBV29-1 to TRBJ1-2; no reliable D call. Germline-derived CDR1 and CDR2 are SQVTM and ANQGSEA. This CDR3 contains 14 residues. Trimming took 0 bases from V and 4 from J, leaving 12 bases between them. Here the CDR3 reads CSVEDLGGSYGYTF. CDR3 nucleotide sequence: TGCAGCGTTGAAGATCTCGGAGGGAGCTATGGCTACACCTTC.

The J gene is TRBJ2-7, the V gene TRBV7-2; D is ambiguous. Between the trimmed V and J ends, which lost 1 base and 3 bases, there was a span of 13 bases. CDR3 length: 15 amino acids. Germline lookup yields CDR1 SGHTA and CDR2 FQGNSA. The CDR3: CASSLEAYPVYEQYF. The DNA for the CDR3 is TGTGCCAGCAGCTTAGAGGCTTATCCGGTCTACGAGCAGTACTTC.

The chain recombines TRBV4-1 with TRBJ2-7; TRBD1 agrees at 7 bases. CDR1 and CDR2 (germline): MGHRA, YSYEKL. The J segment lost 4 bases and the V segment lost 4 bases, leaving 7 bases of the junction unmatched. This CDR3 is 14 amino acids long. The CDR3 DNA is TGCGCCAGCAGCCCCACTAGGGGGCCTTACGAGCAGTACTTC. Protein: CASSPTRGPYEQYF.

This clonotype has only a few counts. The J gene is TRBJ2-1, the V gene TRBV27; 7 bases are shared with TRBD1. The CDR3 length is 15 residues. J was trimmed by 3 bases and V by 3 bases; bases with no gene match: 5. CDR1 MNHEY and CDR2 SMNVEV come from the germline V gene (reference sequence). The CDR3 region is CASSFGTVGYNEQFF. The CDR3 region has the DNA TGTGCCAGCAGTTTCGGGACAGTGGGCTACAATGAGCAGTTCTTC.

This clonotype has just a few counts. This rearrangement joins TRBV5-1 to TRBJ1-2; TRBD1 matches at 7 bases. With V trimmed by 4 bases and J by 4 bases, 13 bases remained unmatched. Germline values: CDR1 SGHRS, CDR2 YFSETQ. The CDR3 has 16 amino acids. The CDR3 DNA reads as TGCGCCAGCAGCCCCAACGTGAGGGGGCAGGGCTATGGCTACACCTTC. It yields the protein CASSPNVRGQGYGYTF.

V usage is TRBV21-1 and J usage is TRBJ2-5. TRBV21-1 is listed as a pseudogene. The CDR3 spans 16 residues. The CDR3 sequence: CASSKAHRRVQETQYF. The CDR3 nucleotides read TGTGCCAGCAGCAAAGCGCATCGACGCGTACAAGAGACCCAGTACTTC.